Described below is a single T cell receptor beta chain sequence and its context. Its target is unknown. The record originates from a study of T cell responses to AZD1222 COVID-19 vaccine. Overall study: Investigators merged groups given second doses at roughly 4 or roughly 12 weeks. Findings and caveats of the study: Vaccine-associated CD4 TCRs spanned spike, dominant at 160-218 and 743-854. Clonal diversity may have been underestimated in mostly white British donors. Only six or seven AZD1222 recipients tested seropositive at baseline.

Sequencing used immunoSEQ multiplex PCR; TCRdb keeps in-frame clones, though not all of them. The data hold about 57,000 clones, with 86% observed a single time. The CDR3 spans 12 residues. Germline-derived CDR1 and CDR2 are MDHEN and SYDVKM. The V and J ends lost 7 bases and 5 bases respectively, with 10 bases between them. The chain combines TRBV28 with TRBJ2-3, with D perhaps TRBD2 (6 bases). Sequencing used peripheral blood, obtained on day 0 of AZD1222 vaccination. This sequence originates from an adult in good health. As DNA, the CDR3 is TGTGCCAGCATTGGTAGCGGAGATACGCAGTATTTT. Translated, it gives CASIGSGDTQYF.